This T cell receptor (beta chain) emerged from a study of shared clonotypes between healthy human individuals. Genomic DNA belonging to each subset was distributed in equal measure over several immunoSEQ plates. Sequencing was performed with immunoSEQ multiplex PCR; in TCRdb, only in-frame clones are kept and a portion is missing. This table holds 2 million or so clones, about 95% found once. Terminally differentiated effector memory CD45RA+ cells were left out of the naive CD8 fraction, which was CD45RO-negative and positively selected for CCR7. V gave up 6 bases and J gave up 0 bases, with 12 bases separating them. Germline V CDR1 and CDR2: MNHEY, SMNVEV (reference sequence). The CDR3 is 14 amino acids. Study findings and constraints: A small donor pool kept down the genetic and exposure-history diversity that was represented.

Concerning this clone: Its antigen remains unidentified.

The chain couples TRBV27 to TRBJ2-7; D might be TRBD2 (6 bases). The material sequenced was naive CD8+ T cells sorted from blood. This receptor was taken from a man aged 18 to 30 in good health. The CDR3 region has the DNA TGTGCCAGCAGCTCCGGGACTCACTCCTACGAGCAGTACTTC. This sequence encodes CASSSGTHSYEQYF.